The rows below give T cell receptor beta chains drawn from one sample of a study of blood T cell repertoires in COVID-19. Here immunoSEQ multiplex PCR was the method, and the copy in TCRdb shows in-frame clones only, minus some. Altogether roughly 50,000 clones are present, 75% to 80% being singletons, with the ten largest covering around a fifth. The specimen was peripheral blood. Every receptor here comes from a human donor with active or convalescent COVID-19. The donor label of this sample is uncertain. The CDR3 runs from the conserved cysteine through the conserved F or W. The order of the fields is V gene, D gene, clone size, J gene, CDR3 protein, CDR3 DNA. D genes are given only for firm matches. Clone size appears in some rows only: once, few, many, or a class for an expanded clone.

TRBV7-3	NA	NA	TRBJ1-2	CASSASGTRLDGYTF	TGTGCCAGCAGCGCCAGCGGGACAAGGTTAGATGGCTACACCTTC
TRBV19	TRBD2	NA	TRBJ2-2	CASREGVTGELFF	TGTGCCAGTCGGGAGGGTGTCACCGGGGAGCTGTTTTTT
TRBV19	NA	once	TRBJ2-2	CASSISGVRELFF	TGTGCCAGTAGTATCAGCGGAGTGCGGGAGCTGTTTTTT
TRBV25-1	TRBD1	NA	TRBJ2-1	CASNPGQGYVGEQFF	TGTGCCAGCAATCCGGGACAGGGTTATGTCGGGGAGCAGTTCTTC
TRBV28	NA	NA	TRBJ2-1	CASSLRVKGLGRGNEQFF	TGTGCCAGCAGTTTAAGGGTAAAGGGTCTGGGCCGGGGGAATGAGCAGTTCTTC
TRBV19	TRBD2	few	TRBJ2-7	CASSIESGIRYEQYF	TGTGCCAGTAGTATAGAGAGCGGGATACGGTACGAGCAGTACTTC
TRBV7-8	NA	NA	TRBJ1-1	CASSPLKEFTEAFF	TGTGCCAGCAGCCCTTTAAAAGAGTTTACGGAAGCTTTCTTT
TRBV30	NA	NA	TRBJ1-1	CAWSRENTEAFF	TGTGCCTGGAGTCGGGAGAACACTGAAGCTTTCTTT
TRBV12-5	NA	few	TRBJ1-5	CASGSGANQPQHF	TGTGCTAGTGGTTCTGGGGCTAATCAGCCCCAGCATTTT
TRBV6-1	NA	NA	TRBJ2-2	CASVGRTNTGELFF	TGTGCCAGCGTCGGGCGGACTAACACCGGGGAGCTGTTTTTT
TRBV4-2	TRBD1	NA	TRBJ1-3	CASSQEWGQGGNTIYF	TGTGCCAGCAGCCAAGAATGGGGACAGGGGGGAAACACCATATATTTT
TRBV2	TRBD2	NA	TRBJ2-1	CASRAIPGTSGNEQFF	TGTGCCAGCAGGGCCATTCCCGGGACTAGCGGCAATGAGCAGTTCTTC
TRBV24-1	TRBD1	NA	TRBJ2-2	CATRDGQGGRELFF	TGTGCCACCAGAGATGGACAGGGAGGTCGGGAGCTGTTTTTT
TRBV15	TRBD2	NA	TRBJ2-1	CATSRDGSGRLNEQFF	TGTGCCACCAGCAGAGATGGAAGCGGGAGATTGAATGAGCAGTTCTTC
TRBV27	TRBD1	NA	TRBJ1-4	CASSTRRDSYLATNEKLFF	TGTGCCAGCAGTACGCGGAGGGACAGCTACCTTGCAACTAATGAAAAACTGTTTTTT
TRBV5-6	NA	NA	TRBJ2-7	CASSLARLSGYEQYF	TGTGCCAGCAGCTTGGCGAGACTTAGCGGCTACGAGCAGTACTTC
TRBV5-4	NA	few	TRBJ1-2	CASSFPMEHYGYTF	TGTGCCAGCAGCTTTCCTATGGAGCACTATGGCTACACCTTC
TRBV7-8	TRBD1	once	TRBJ2-7	CASSLPGQGDPYEQYF	TGTGCCAGCAGCTTACCGGGACAGGGGGATCCCTACGAGCAGTACTTC
TRBV7-6	NA	NA	TRBJ1-3	CASSLDRGYSGNTIYF	TGTGCCAGCAGCTTAGATAGGGGATACTCTGGAAACACCATATATTTT
TRBV6-1	NA	NA	TRBJ2-7	CASSDPGASSYEQYF	TGTGCCAGCAGTGACCCAGGGGCAAGCTCCTACGAGCAGTACTTC
TRBV4-1	NA	NA	TRBJ2-6	CASSQERGTGANVLTF	TGCGCCAGCAGCCAAGAACGGGGGACTGGGGCCAACGTCCTGACTTTC
TRBV5-1	NA	NA	TRBJ2-3	CASSLGASGSTDTQYF	TGCGCCAGCAGCCTGGGGGCTAGCGGCAGCACAGATACGCAGTATTTT
TRBV18	NA	NA	TRBJ1-5	CASSPSTPYSNQPQHF	TGTGCCAGCTCACCCTCGACACCTTATAGCAATCAGCCCCAGCATTTT
TRBV28	TRBD1	NA	TRBJ1-4	CASFGTANEKLFF	TGTGCCAGTTTCGGGACAGCTAATGAAAAACTGTTTTTT
TRBV28	NA	NA	TRBJ1-2	CASRRDLTGLYGYTF	TGTGCCAGCAGGCGGGACCTTACAGGCCTCTATGGCTACACCTTC
TRBV7-9	TRBD1	NA	TRBJ1-5	CASSQDRGPNQPQHF	TGTGCCAGCAGCCAGGACAGGGGGCCCAATCAGCCCCAGCATTTT
TRBV5-4	NA	NA	TRBJ2-5	CASSLAVVSQETQYF	TGTGCCAGCAGCTTGGCCGTCGTCAGCCAAGAGACCCAGTACTTC
TRBV28	TRBD2	NA	TRBJ2-3	CASRASGGSDTQYF	TGTGCCAGCAGGGCTTCGGGAGGCTCAGATACGCAGTATTTT
TRBV19	NA	NA	TRBJ2-7	CASSGRTFPYEQYF	TGTGCCAGTAGTGGACGGACTTTTCCCTACGAGCAGTACTTC